What follows describes a single TCR beta chain. Its target is unknown. TCRdb called the 5' RACE reads again in MiXCR, with one record for every CDR3 protein. The profile shows about 61,000 distinct CDR3 sequences, 25% to 35% of them singletons. Study-wide results and limits: Tumor Tregs overlapped most with tumor, then blood, naive CD4+ cells.

With V trimmed by 5 bases and J by 5 bases, 9 bases remained unmatched. The CDR3 extends over 15 amino acids. Germline V gene lookup returns CDR1 DFQATT and CDR2 SNEGSKA (reference sequence). What was sequenced was tumor-infiltrating naive CD4+ T cells sorted from the breast tumor. Subset: naive CD4+ T cells, CD4+CD45RA+CD25-. V gene TRBV20-1 combines with J gene TRBJ1-5; TRBD1 agrees at 10 bases. This TCR came from a female donor with breast cancer. CDR3 bases: TGCAGTGCTTTACGGACAGGGGGGGACGATCAGCCCCAGCATTTT. It yields the protein CSALRTGGDDQPQHF.